This T cell receptor beta chain was retrieved from a study of tumor-infiltrating lymphocytes in primary liver carcinoma. Study background: Surgical resection was used to treat these primary liver carcinoma patients.

The CDR3 sequence is 14 residues long. Germline assignment: CDR1 SGHKS and CDR2 YYEKEE (reference sequence). Trimming removed 4 bases from V and 4 bases from J; junction bases left unmatched: 7. This clonotype has a handful of counts. Its antigen is undetermined. General study results and limits: When set against blood, tumors had a significantly higher top-250-clone fraction (p = 0.039). Overlap in tumor-adjacent and tumor-blood pairs fell below that of tumor region pairs.

With around 500 ng total RNA as template and a constant-region primer, TCR beta cDNA was made. Nested multiplex PCR, run for three rounds with slightly modified ARM-PCR, yielded TCR beta libraries. A C-beta reverse primer and TRBV1-TRBV30 forward primers served in each of the first two PCR rounds, at 10 cycles apiece. TCRdb re-called the multiplex PCR reads through MiXCR, storing one row per CDR3 protein. The table shows 300,000 to 350,000 distinct CDR3 sequences, with about two thirds occurring only once. Germline DNA was also extracted, and blood RNA was taken from unsorted whole blood. Around 4 milliliters of peripheral blood were drawn presurgically.

The clonotype originates from a man in his forties or fifties with primary liver carcinoma and hepatitis B virus infection. Sequencing was done on a sample of peripheral blood. The J gene is TRBJ2-7, the V gene TRBV5-5; 8 nucleotides agree with TRBD1. The CDR3 spells CASSHSRGRYEQYF. The CDR3 DNA follows: TGTGCCAGCAGCCATTCCAGGGGGCGATACGAGCAGTACTTC.